This TCR beta chain appears in the sequencing data of a study of shared clonotypes between healthy human individuals. V was clipped by 1 base and J by 0 bases, with 7 bases between them. CDR1 is SGHTA, CDR2 FQGNSA, per germline. The CDR3 spans 15 residues. Notes on the study in general: The naive CD4 repertoires of a handful of donors were compared, and around 5.1% of clonotypes were shared.

Notes on this clone: The antigen remains undetermined.

TCRdb's table, derived via immunoSEQ multiplex PCR, lists solely in-frame clones and lacks some. In the table there are about 92,000 clones, 68% of which are singletons. This clonotype was sampled from a man aged 25 to 40 in good health. The specimen sequenced was memory CD8+ T cells sorted from blood. This sample's subset: CD45RO+ cells pooled with CCR7-negative TemRA cells. The chain is built from TRBV7-2 and TRBJ2-1; D not certain. CDR3 sequence (DNA): TGTGCCAGCAGCTTAGATGGTAGCTCCTACAATGAGCAGTTCTTC. This translates into CASSLDGSSYNEQFF.